The source of this T cell receptor (beta chain) is a study of Ad26.COV2.S vaccination and SARS-CoV-2 variants. With regard to this clone: What it recognizes is unknown.

Repertoires were generated with immunoSEQ multiplex PCR, while TCRdb's copy carries only in-frame clones and drops some. The table lists roughly 350,000 clones, around nine tenths of them singletons, with over 8.5% in the top ten. The study's findings and limits: There was reportedly substantial breadth in spike-specific CD8+ and CD4+ T cell responses after vaccination. Placebo recipients and vaccine recipients were similar in non-spike TCR breadth. From the TCR breadth and depth analyses, total T cell responses may have been underestimated.

Stated treatment: about 20 received Ad26.COV2.S at low or high dose, single or two shots; about 5 received placebo; per-sample allocation not given. Collection of the samples took place on day 63 after the first injection of vaccine or placebo. Sequences were derived from peripheral blood, sampled in a trial of Ad26.COV2.S vaccine versus placebo. This clonotype was sampled from a person aged 18-65 years who received the Ad26.COV2.S COVID-19 vaccine or a placebo.

Here the CDR3 DNA reads TGTGCCAGCAGTTACGGCGGCACAACTAGACGTGATCTGGATGAGCAGTTCTTC. Translating it yields CASSYGGTTRRDLDEQFF. This chain connects TRBV6-2 or TRBV6-3 to TRBJ2-1, with a possible D match to TRBD2 (5 bases). V was clipped by 2 bases and J by 8 bases, with 25 bases between them. The germline V gene encodes CDR1 MNHEY and CDR2 SVGEGT. This CDR3 is 18 amino acids long.